This record looks at one T cell receptor (beta chain) sequence and its context. The data belong to a study of blood T cell repertoires in COVID-19. About the study: Specimens from acute and convalescent COVID-19 originated in the United States, Italy and Spain. From T cells, B-cell-depleted T cells, or PBMCs came the material, which was cDNA or gDNA.

In the source study's methods: The assay estimated nucleated cells by amplifying reference gene primers. Generated by immunoSEQ multiplex PCR, the TCRdb table keeps only in-frame clones and is missing some. V and J calls plus clone size are reproduced from that table; the DNA served to infer D and trimming. The table lists fewer than 80,000 clones, roughly 91% of them singletons. This clonotype was obtained from a human donor in a cohort sampled during active COVID-19. The source material was peripheral blood.

CDR3 nucleotide sequence: TGTGCCAGCAGCCCTTCCCGTGCAGGGGGGCGGGAGACCCAGTACTTC. It encodes CASSPSRAGGRETQYF. The chain links TRBV14 to TRBJ2-5; a possible D gene is TRBD1 (7 bases). CDR3 length: 16 amino acids. CDR1 and CDR2 (germline): SGHDN, FVKESK. Trimming removed 4 bases from V and 5 bases from J, with 20 bases in between.